One and the same sample provided the 14 T cell receptor beta chains below, sequenced in a study of neurological immune-mediated disorders. From the 5' RACE reads, TCRdb called clonotypes with MiXCR, one entry per CDR3 protein. Found here are some 30,000 distinct CDR3 sequences, about 6% of them singletons; the top ten hold around 2%. Sequenced sample: CD4+ T cells from blood. Receptors originate from a woman in her forties or fifties in good health.

This clonotype has at least ten counts. The V gene is TRBV11-2, the J gene TRBJ1-1; 8 bases are a match to TRBD1. The germline V gene encodes CDR1 SGHAT and CDR2 FQNNGV. This CDR3 region has 13 residues. The J segment lost 1 base and the V segment lost 6 bases, leaving 1 base of the junction unmatched. CDR3 bases: TGTGCCAGCAGAGGACAGGGGAACACTGAAGCTTTCTTT. It yields the protein CASRGQGNTEAFF.

This clonotype has more than one count but fewer than ten. The chain joins TRBV5-1 to TRBJ2-1; D assignment may be TRBD1 or TRBD2 (6 bases each). CDR1 and CDR2 from the germline V gene are SGHRS and YFSETQ. Between the trimmed V and J ends, which lost 0 bases and 6 bases, there was a span of 16 bases. The CDR3 spans 16 residues. The CDR3 sequence: CASSLAGQGTFNEQFF. In nucleotides, the CDR3 is TGCGCCAGCAGCTTGGCCGGCCAGGGGACTTTCAATGAGCAGTTCTTC. The full variable domain, completed using reference TRBV5-1 and TRBJ2-1, is KAGVTQTPRYLIKTRGQQVTLSCSPISGHRSVSWYQQTPGQGLQFLFEYFSETQRNKGNFPGRFSGRQFSNSRSEMNVSTLELGDSALYLCASSLAGQGTFNEQFFGPGTRLTVL.

This clonotype was picked up many times. This sequence joins TRBV6-1 and TRBJ1-1; D is undetermined. Trimming took off 7 bases at V and 4 bases at J, with 16 bases between the two ends. The CDR3 runs 14 residues. CDR1 MNHNS and CDR2 SASEGT come from the germline V gene. The CDR3 DNA reads TGTGCCAGCAAGATTTTCCCTCTCGGCACTGAAGCTTTCTTT. This gives the protein CASKIFPLGTEAFF.

This clonotype was recorded many times. The genes are TRBV29-1 and TRBJ2-1; 10 bases map to TRBD2. V gave up 5 bases and J gave up 4 bases; unmatched junction bases: 5. The CDR3 loop spans 14 amino acids. Germline V gives CDR1 SQVTM, CDR2 ANQGSEA. Here the CDR3 reads CSVHNSGGYNEQFF. The CDR3 nucleotides are TGCAGCGTTCATAATAGCGGGGGGTACAATGAGCAGTTCTTC.

This clonotype occurred many times. The V gene is TRBV20-1, the J gene TRBJ2-4, with 12 bases fitting TRBD1. The CDR3 consists of 17 residues. V was pared by 7 bases and J by 2 bases, with 12 bases of the junction left unmatched. Germline loops: CDR1 DFQATT, CDR2 SNEGSKA (reference sequence). Here the CDR3 reads CSVPGQGALETKNIQYF. The CDR3 DNA sequence: TGCAGTGTTCCGGGACAGGGGGCTCTTGAAACCAAAAACATTCAGTACTTC.

This clonotype was recorded many times. CDR3 residues: CSASNLDRGFTDTQYF. The CDR3 DNA is TGCAGTGCTAGTAATTTGGACAGGGGGTTTACAGATACGCAGTATTTT. V gene TRBV20-1 combines with J gene TRBJ2-3, with 10 bases fitting TRBD1. The CDR3 spans 16 residues. The V gene end was trimmed by 3 bases and the J gene end by 3 bases; junction bases not matched to a gene: 9. The germline V gene encodes CDR1 DFQATT and CDR2 SNEGSKA (reference sequence).

This clonotype came up many times. This chain connects TRBV20-1 to TRBJ1-3; no clear D. This CDR3 has 15 amino acids. The V gene's germline CDR1 is DFQATT and CDR2 SNEGSKA (reference sequence). The ends were cut back, 6 bases at V and 2 bases at J, with 17 bases in the middle. In nucleotides, the CDR3 is TGCAGTGCGGCAAGAATCATCGGAGCTGGAAACACCATATATTTT. Translation: CSAARIIGAGNTIYF.

In its sample, this clonotype was seen many times. The V call is TRBV5-1, the J call TRBJ2-1; no definite D call. This CDR3 comprises 15 residues. The germline V and J ends were trimmed by 3 bases and 0 bases, with 10 bases remaining between them. From germline, CDR1 is SGHRS and CDR2 YFSETQ. In nucleotides, the CDR3 is TGCGCCAGCAGCTCTCGACGGTCCTCCTACAATGAGCAGTTCTTC. Its protein is CASSSRRSSYNEQFF.

This clonotype was counted many times. The genes are TRBV20-1 and TRBJ1-1; D ambiguous. The ends were cut back, 0 bases at V and 2 bases at J, with 7 bases in the middle. The CDR3 contains 13 residues. Looked up from germline, CDR1 is DFQATT and CDR2 is SNEGSKA (reference sequence). The CDR3 bases are TGCAGTGCTAGAGAGGGCGGAAACACTGAAGCTTTCTTT. Translated: CSAREGGNTEAFF.

This clonotype was counted at least ten times. V is TRBV19 and J is TRBJ1-6, with D possibly TRBD1 on 5 matching bases. Germline-derived CDR1 and CDR2 are LNHDA and SQIVND (reference sequence). V dropped 3 bases and J dropped 8 bases, with 14 bases sitting between them. This CDR3 spans 15 amino acids. The CDR3 reads CASSIAGPKDSPLHF. The CDR3 DNA reads TGTGCCAGTAGTATCGCGGGACCCAAGGATTCACCCCTCCACTTT.

By its share, this clonotype is medium-sized. V is TRBV9 and J is TRBJ2-3, with 14 bases identical to TRBD2. In germline, CDR1 is SGDLS, CDR2 YYNGEE. Trimming took 4 bases from V and 1 from J; bases not matched to a gene: 5. This CDR3 is 17 amino acids long. Here the CDR3 reads CASSFSGLAGGTDTQYF. For the CDR3, the DNA is TGTGCCAGCAGCTTTTCGGGACTAGCGGGGGGCACAGATACGCAGTATTTT.

This clonotype was seen at least ten times. This rearrangement joins TRBV7-2 to TRBJ2-5; TRBD2 agrees at 10 bases. Germline trimming cut 6 bases from V and 6 bases from J; bases unmatched to any gene: 13. CDR1 and CDR2 from the germline V gene are SGHTA and FQGNSA. There are 16 residues in the CDR3. This chain's CDR3 is CASSPQLAGEGKTQYF. Written as DNA, the CDR3 is TGTGCCAGCAGTCCGCAGCTAGCGGGGGAGGGGAAGACCCAGTACTTC.

This clonotype was counted ten times or more. The chain is built from TRBV14 and TRBJ1-2; 7 nucleotides align to TRBD1. Germline V gives CDR1 SGHDN, CDR2 FVKESK. The CDR3 contains 14 residues. V dropped 5 bases and J dropped 7; count of bases not matched to a gene: 10. CDR3 loop: CASSSRQGRPGYTF. DNA for the CDR3: TGTGCCAGCAGCTCAAGACAGGGCAGACCTGGCTACACCTTC.

This clonotype has a count of ten or more. The rearrangement uses TRBV27 and TRBJ2-6; a weak D match, TRBD1 (6 bases). V was shortened by 3 bases and J by 0 bases, with 12 bases between the two germline ends. The V gene's germline CDR1 is MNHEY and CDR2 SMNVEV (reference sequence). This CDR3 spans 17 amino acids. For the CDR3, the DNA is TGTGCCAGCAGTTTGGGCAGGGGAAACTCTGGGGCCAACGTCCTGACTTTC. The encoded protein is CASSLGRGNSGANVLTF. Full variable domain (rest looked up from reference TRBV27 and TRBJ2-6): EAQVTQNPRYLITVTGKKLTVTCSQNMNHEYMSWYRQDPGLGLRQIYYSMNVEVTDKGDVPEGYKVSRKEKRNFPLILESPSPNQTSLYFCASSLGRGNSGANVLTFGAGSRLTVL.